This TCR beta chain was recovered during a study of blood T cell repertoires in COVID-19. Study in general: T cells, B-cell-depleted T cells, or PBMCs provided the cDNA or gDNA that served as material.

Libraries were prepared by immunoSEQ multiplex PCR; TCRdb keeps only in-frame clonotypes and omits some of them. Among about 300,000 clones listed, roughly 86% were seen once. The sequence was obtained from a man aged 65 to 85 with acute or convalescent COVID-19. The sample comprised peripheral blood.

CDR3 residues: CASSHRGGYTGELFF. CDR3 sequence (DNA): TGTGCCAGCAGCCATCGAGGGGGCTACACCGGGGAGCTGTTTTTT. This chain links TRBV3-1 (or the pseudogene TRBV3-2) with TRBJ2-2; 7 bases fit TRBD1. Germline lookup yields CDR1 LGHDT and CDR2 YNNKEL (reference sequence). The CDR3 runs to 15 residues. V lost 3 bases to trimming and J lost 3 bases; unmatched junction nucleotides: 4.